This entry is about one T cell receptor beta chain. Its antigen is currently unknown. These data belong to a study of vaccination effects on CD4 cells after COVID-19. Study in general: The culture medium for approximately 1.9 million PBMC per well included about 9.2 IU/ml IL-2 and 9 to 10 ug/ml peptides. Findings of the study overall: Early post-infection timepoints were missing from the study, which also had few convalescent patients.

CDR1 and CDR2 (germline): LGHDT, YNNKEL (reference sequence). The CDR3 length is 17 residues. V lost 4 bases, J lost 5 bases, and 23 bases lay in between. Sequencing used immunoSEQ multiplex PCR; TCRdb keeps in-frame clones, though not all of them. The data hold about 37,000 clones, with around 74% observed a single time. Following culture for about ten days, CD4+ T cells were isolated. This sequence was found in a human donor who received a COVID-19 vaccine. This chain uses TRBV3-1 (or the pseudogene TRBV3-2) with TRBJ1-2; the D gene is possibly TRBD1 (5 bases). This material consisted of CD4+ T cells from PBMCs cultured without peptide, taken before COVID-19 vaccination. In DNA, the CDR3 is TGTGCCAGCAGCCTCAATATGGGGGATCCGGGGGTATATGGCTACACCTTC. This sequence encodes CASSLNMGDPGVYGYTF.